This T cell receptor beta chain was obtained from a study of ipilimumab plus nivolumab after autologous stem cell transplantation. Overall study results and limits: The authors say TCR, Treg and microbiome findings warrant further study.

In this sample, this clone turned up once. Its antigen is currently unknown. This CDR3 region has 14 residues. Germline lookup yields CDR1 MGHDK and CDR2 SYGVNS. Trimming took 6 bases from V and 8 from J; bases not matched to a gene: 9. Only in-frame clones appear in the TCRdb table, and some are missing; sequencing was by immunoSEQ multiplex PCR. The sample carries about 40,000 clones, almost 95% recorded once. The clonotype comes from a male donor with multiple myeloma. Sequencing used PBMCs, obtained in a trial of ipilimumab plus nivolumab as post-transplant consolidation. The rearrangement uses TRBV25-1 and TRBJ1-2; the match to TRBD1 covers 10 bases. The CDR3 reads CASSTRQGAGGYTF. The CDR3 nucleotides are TGTGCCAGCAGCACCAGACAGGGGGCGGGGGGCTACACCTTC.